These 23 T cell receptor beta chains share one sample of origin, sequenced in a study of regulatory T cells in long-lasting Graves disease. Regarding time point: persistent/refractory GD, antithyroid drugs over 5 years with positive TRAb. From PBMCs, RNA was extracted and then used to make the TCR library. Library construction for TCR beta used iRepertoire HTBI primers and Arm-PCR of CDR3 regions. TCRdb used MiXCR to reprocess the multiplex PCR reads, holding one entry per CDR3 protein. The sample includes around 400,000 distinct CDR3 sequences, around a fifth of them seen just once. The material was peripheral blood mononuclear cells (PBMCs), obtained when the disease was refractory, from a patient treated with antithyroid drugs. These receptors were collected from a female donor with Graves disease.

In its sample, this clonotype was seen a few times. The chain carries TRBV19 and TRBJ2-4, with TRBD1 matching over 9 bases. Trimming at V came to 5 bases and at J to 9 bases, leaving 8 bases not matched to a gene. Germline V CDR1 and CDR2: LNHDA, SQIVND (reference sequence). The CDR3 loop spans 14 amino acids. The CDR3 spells CASSSDRGSGIQYF. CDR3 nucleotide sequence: TGTGCCAGTAGTTCCGACAGGGGGTCGGGCATTCAGTACTTC.

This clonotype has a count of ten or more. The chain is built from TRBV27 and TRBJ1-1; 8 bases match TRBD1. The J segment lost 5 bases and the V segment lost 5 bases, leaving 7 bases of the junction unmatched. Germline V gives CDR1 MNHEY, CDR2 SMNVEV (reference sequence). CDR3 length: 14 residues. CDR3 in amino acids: CASSSGQGVTEAFF. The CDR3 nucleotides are TGTGCCAGCAGTAGCGGACAGGGAGTGACTGAAGCTTTCTTT.

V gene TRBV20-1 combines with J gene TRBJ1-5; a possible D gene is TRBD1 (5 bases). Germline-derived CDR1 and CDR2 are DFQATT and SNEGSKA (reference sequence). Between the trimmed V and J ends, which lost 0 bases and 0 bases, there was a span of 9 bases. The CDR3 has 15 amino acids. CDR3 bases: TGCAGTGCTAGAGATGAGGGGTATAGCAATCAGCCCCAGCATTTT. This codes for CSARDEGYSNQPQHF.

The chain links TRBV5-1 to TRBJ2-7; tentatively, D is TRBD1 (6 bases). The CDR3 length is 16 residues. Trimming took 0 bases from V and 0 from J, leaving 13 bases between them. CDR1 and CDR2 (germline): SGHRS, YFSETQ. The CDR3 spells CASSLAGTPYSYEQYF. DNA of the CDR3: TGCGCCAGCAGCTTGGCCGGGACACCGTACTCCTACGAGCAGTACTTC.

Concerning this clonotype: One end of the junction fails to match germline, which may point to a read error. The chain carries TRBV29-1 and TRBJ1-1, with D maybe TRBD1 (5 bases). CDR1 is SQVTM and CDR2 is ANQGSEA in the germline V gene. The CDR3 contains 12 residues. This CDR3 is CSVSPGNTEASF. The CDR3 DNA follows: TGCAGCGTTTCTCCAGGGAACACTGAAGCTTCCTTT.

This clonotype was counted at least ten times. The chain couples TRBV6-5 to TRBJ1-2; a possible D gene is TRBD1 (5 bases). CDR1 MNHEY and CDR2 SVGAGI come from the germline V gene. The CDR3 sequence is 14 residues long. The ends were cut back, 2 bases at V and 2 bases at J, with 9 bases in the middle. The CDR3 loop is CASSYGAGNYGYTF. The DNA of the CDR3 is TGTGCCAGCAGTTACGGGGCCGGGAACTATGGCTACACCTTC.

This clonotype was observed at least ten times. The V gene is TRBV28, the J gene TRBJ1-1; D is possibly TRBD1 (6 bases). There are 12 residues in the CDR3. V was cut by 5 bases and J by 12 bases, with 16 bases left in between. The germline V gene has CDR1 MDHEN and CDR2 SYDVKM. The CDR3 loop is CASSVPDRRSFF. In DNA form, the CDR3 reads TGTGCCAGCAGTGTACCGGACAGACGGTCTTTCTTT.

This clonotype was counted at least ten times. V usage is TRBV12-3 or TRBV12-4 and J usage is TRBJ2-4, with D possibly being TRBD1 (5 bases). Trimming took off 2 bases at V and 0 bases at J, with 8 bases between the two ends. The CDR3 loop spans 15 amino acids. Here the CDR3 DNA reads TGTGCCAGCAGTTTACAGGGAATAGCCAAAAACATTCAGTACTTC. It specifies CASSLQGIAKNIQYF.

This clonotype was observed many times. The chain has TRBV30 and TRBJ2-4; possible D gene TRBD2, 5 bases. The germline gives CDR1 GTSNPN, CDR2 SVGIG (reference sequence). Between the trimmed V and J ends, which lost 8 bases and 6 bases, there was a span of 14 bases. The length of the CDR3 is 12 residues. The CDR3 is CAHGAAGNIQYF. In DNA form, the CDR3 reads TGTGCCCATGGAGCGGCGGGAAACATTCAGTACTTC.

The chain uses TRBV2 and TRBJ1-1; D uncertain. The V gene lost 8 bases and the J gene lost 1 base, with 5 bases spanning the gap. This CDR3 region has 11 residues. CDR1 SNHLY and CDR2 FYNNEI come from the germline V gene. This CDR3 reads CASAQNTEAFF. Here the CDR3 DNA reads TGTGCCAGCGCCCAGAACACTGAAGCTTTCTTT.

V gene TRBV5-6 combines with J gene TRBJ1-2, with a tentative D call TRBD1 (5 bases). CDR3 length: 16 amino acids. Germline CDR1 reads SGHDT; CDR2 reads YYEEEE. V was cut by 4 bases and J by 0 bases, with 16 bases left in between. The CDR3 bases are TGTGCCAGCAGCCCGGATCGGGGGTCGGCTAACTATGGCTACACCTTC. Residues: CASSPDRGSANYGYTF.

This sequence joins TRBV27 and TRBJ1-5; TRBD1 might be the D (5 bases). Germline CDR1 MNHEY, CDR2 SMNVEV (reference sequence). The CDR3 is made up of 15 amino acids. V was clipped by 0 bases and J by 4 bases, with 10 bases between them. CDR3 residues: CASSLSGQLNQPQHF. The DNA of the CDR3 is TGTGCCAGCAGTTTATCGGGGCAGCTAAATCAGCCCCAGCATTTT.

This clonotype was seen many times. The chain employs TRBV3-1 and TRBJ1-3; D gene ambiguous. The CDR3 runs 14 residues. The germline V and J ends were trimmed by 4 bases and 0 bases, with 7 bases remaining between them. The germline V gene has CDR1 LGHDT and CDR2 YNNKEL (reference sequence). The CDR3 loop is CASSPTDSGNTIYF. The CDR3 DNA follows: TGTGCCAGCAGCCCGACGGACTCTGGAAACACCATATATTTT.

The CDR3 DNA is TGTGCCAGCAGTTCCTCCGGGACACTGGCTCGCACAGATACGCAGTATTTT. Protein product: CASSSSGTLARTDTQYF. This chain connects TRBV28 to TRBJ2-3, with D maybe TRBD1 (6 bases). The CDR3 totals 17 residues. Germline assignment: CDR1 MDHEN and CDR2 SYDVKM. With 4 bases removed from V and 1 base from J, the gap between germline ends came to 18 bases. The full variable domain, its missing parts supplied by reference TRBV28 and TRBJ2-3, is DVKVTQSSRYLVKRTGEKVFLECVQDMDHENMFWYRQDPGLGLRLIYFSYDVKMKEKGDIPEGYSVSREKKERFSLILESASTNQTSMYLCASSSSGTLARTDTQYFGPGTRLTVL.

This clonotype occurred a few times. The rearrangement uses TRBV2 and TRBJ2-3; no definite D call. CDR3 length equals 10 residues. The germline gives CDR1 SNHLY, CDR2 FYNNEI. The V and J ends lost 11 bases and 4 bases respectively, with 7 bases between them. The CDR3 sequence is CARTPDTQYF. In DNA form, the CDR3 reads TGTGCCCGAACCCCAGATACGCAGTATTTT.

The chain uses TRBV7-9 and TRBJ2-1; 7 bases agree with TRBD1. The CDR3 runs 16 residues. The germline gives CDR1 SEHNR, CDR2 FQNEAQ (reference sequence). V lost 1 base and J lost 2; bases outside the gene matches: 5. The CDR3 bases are TGTGCCAGCAGCTTAGTGTGGCAGGGGGCCTACAATGAGCAGTTCTTC. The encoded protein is CASSLVWQGAYNEQFF. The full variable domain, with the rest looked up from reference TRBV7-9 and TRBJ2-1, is DTGVSQNPRHKITKRGQNVTFRCDPISEHNRLYWYRQTLGQGPEFLTYFQNEAQLEKSRLLSDRFSAERPKGSFSTLEIQRTEQGDSAMYLCASSLVWQGAYNEQFFGPGTRLTVL.

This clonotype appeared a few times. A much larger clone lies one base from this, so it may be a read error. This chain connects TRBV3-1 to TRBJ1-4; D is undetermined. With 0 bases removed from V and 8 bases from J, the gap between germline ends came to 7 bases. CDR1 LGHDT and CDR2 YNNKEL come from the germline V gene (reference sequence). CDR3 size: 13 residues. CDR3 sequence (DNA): TGTGCCAGCAGCCAAGATCTAAGGGAAAAACTGTTTTTT. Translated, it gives CASSQDLREKLFF. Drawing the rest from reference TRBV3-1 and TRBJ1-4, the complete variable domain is DTAVSQTPKYLVTQMGNDKSIKCEQNLGHDTMYWYKQDSKKFLKIMFSYNNKELIINETVPNRFSPKSPDKAHLNLHINSLELGDSAVYFCASSQDLREKLFFGSGTQLSVL.

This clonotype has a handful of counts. The CDR3 protein is CAWSVWGGGGGELFF. The CDR3 nucleotides are TGTGCCTGGAGTGTATGGGGGGGTGGCGGCGGGGAGCTGTTTTTT. The J gene is TRBJ2-2, the V gene TRBV30; 7 bases match TRBD2. The CDR3 has 15 amino acids. In germline, CDR1 is GTSNPN, CDR2 SVGIG (reference sequence). With V trimmed by 0 bases and J by 7 bases, 8 bases remained unmatched.

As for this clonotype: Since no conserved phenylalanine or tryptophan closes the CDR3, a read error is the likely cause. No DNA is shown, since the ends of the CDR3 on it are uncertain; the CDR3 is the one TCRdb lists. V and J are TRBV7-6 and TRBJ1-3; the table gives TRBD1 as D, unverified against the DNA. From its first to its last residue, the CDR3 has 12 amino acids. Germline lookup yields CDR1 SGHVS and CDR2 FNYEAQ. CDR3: CASSLEGTLRDL.

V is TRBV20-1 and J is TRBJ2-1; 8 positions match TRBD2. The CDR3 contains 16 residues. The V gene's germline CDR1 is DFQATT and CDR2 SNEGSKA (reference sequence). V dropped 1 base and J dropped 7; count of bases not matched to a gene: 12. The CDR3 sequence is CSARAGRDILGNEQFF. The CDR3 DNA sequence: TGCAGTGCTAGAGCCGGGAGGGACATTCTCGGGAATGAGCAGTTCTTC.

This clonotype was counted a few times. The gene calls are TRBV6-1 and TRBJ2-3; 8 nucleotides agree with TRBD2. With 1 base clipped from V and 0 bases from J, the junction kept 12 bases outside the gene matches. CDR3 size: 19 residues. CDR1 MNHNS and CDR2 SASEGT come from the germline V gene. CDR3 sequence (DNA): TGTGCCAGCAGTGAAGGTTGGAGGGCGGGAGGTTCGAGCACAGATACGCAGTATTTT. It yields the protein CASSEGWRAGGSSTDTQYF.

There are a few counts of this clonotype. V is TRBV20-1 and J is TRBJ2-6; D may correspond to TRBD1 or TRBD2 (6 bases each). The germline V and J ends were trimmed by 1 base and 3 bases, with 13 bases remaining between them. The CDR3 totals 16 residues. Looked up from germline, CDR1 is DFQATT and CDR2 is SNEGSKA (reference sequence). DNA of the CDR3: TGCAGTGCTAGAGGAGGGGGGTCGGGTGGGGCCAACGTCCTGACTTTC. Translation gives CSARGGGSGGANVLTF.

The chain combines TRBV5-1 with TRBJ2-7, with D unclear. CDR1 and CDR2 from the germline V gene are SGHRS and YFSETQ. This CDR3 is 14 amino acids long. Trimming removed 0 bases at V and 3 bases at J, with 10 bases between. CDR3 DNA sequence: TGCGCCAGCAGCTTGGAGAGGCAACTCTACGAGCAGTACTTC. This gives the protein CASSLERQLYEQYF.